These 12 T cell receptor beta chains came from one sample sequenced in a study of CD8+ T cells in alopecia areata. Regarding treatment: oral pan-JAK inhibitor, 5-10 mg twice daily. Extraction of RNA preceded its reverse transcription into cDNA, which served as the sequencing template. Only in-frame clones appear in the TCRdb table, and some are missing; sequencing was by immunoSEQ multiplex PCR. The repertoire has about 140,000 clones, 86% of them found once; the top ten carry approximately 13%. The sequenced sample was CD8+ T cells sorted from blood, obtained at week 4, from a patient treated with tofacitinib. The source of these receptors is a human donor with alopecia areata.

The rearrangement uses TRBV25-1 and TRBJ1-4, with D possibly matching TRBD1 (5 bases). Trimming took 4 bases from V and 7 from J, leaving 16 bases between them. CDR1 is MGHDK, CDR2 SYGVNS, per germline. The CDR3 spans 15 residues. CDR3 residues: CASSGRQGPIEKLFF. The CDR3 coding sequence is TGTGCCAGCAGTGGCCGCCAGGGACCAATTGAAAAACTGTTTTTT.

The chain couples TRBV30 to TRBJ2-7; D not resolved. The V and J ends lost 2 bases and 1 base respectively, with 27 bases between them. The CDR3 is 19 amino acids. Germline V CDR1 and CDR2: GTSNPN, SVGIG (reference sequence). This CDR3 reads CAWSISPLTPQLLSYEQYF. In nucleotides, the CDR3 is TGTGCCTGGAGTATATCCCCCCTCACGCCCCAGCTCCTTTCCTACGAGCAGTACTTC.

CDR3 in amino acids: CASSGRGVTNTGELFF. DNA for the CDR3: TGTGCCAGCAGCGGCCGCGGGGTCACGAACACCGGGGAGCTGTTTTTT. The chain is built from TRBV11-1 and TRBJ2-2; perhaps TRBD2 as D (6 bases). V lost 5 bases and J lost 0, with 13 bases in between. The CDR3 is 16 amino acids. The V gene's germline CDR1 is SGHAT and CDR2 FQDESV (reference sequence).

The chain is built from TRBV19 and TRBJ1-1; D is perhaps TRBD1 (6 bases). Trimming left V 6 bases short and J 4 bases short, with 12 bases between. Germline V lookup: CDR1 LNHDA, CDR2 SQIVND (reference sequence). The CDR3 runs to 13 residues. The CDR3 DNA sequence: TGTGCCAGTAGCGACAGGAGTGGCACTGAAGCTTTCTTT. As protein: CASSDRSGTEAFF.

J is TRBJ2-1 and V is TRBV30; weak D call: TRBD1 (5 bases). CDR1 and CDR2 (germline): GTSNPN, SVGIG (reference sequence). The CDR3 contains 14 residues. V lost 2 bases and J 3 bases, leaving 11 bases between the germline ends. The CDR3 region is CAWSSDRGYNEQFF. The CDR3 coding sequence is TGTGCCTGGAGTTCTGACAGAGGCTACAATGAGCAGTTCTTC.

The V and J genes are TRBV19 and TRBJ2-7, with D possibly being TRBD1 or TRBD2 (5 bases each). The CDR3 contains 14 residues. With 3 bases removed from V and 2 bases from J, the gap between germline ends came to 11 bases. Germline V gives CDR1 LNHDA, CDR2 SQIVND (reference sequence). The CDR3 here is CASSIGDGTYEQYF. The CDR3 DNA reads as TGTGCCAGTAGTATTGGGGACGGGACCTACGAGCAGTACTTC.

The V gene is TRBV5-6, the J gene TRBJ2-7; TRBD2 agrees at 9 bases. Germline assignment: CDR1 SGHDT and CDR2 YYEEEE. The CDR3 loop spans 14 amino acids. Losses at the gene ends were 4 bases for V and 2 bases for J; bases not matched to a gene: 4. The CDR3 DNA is TGTGCCAGCAGCCCGGGACTAGCCGCCTACGAGCAGTACTTC. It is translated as CASSPGLAAYEQYF.

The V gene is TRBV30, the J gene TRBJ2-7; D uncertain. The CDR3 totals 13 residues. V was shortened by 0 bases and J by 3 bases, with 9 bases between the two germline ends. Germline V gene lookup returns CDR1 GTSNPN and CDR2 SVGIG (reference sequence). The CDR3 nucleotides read TGTGCCTGGAGTGTTTGGGCCGGCTACGAGCAGTACTTC. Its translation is CAWSVWAGYEQYF.

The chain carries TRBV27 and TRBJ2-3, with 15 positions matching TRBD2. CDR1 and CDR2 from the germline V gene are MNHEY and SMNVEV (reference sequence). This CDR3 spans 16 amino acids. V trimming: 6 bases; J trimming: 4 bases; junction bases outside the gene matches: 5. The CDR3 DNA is TGTGCCAGCAGAGGACTAGCGGGGGGGCCAGCAGATACGCAGTATTTT. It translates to CASRGLAGGPADTQYF.

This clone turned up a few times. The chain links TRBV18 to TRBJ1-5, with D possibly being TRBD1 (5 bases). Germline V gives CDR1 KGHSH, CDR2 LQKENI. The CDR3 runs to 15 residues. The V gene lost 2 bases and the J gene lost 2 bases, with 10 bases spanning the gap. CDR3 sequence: CASSPKGTGNQPQHF. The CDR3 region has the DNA TGTGCCAGCTCACCAAAGGGGACGGGCAATCAGCCCCAGCATTTT.

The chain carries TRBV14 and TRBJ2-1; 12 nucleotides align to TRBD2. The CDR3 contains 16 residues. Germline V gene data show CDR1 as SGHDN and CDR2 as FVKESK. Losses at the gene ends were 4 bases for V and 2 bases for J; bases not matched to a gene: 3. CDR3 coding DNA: TGTGCCAGCAGCCCGAGGACTAGCGGGACCTACAATGAGCAGTTCTTC. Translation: CASSPRTSGTYNEQFF.

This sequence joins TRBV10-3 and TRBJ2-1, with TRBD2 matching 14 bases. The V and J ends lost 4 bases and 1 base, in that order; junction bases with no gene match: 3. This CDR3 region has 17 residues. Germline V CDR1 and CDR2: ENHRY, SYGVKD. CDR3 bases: TGTGCCATCAGTGGACTAGCGGGAGGGGTTTCCTACAATGAGCAGTTCTTC. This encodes CAISGLAGGVSYNEQFF.